The rows below give T cell receptor beta chains drawn from one sample of a study of lymphopenia after photon versus proton radiotherapy. Assay: immunoSEQ multiplex PCR; the TCRdb copy retains only in-frame clones and omits some. In the table there are more than 10,000 clones, 88% of which are singletons. The sample was peripheral blood, taken from a patient treated with photon-based radiotherapy. Receptor source: a man between 60 and 75 years old with pancreatic cancer. CDR3s include the opening cysteine and the closing phenylalanine or tryptophan. D genes are given only for firm matches. Not every row has a clone size; where given, it reads once, few, many or a size class.

d_gene: TRBD2; v_gene: TRBV9; j_gene: TRBJ2-7; abundance: once; len: 15; CDR3aa: CASSVDRLAGGEQYF; CDR3nt: TGTGCCAGCAGCGTAGACAGACTAGCGGGGGGCGAGCAGTACTTC
d_gene: -; v_gene: TRBV5-1; j_gene: TRBJ2-7; abundance: few; len: 15; CDR3aa: CASSLDTTRTYEQYF; CDR3nt: TGCGCCAGCAGCTTGGATACCACTAGGACCTACGAGCAGTACTTC
d_gene: -; v_gene: TRBV4-1; j_gene: TRBJ1-4; abundance: -; len: 15; CDR3aa: CASSQDGRSYEKLFF; CDR3nt: TGCGCCAGCAGCCAAGATGGGAGATCATACGAAAAACTGTTTTTT
d_gene: -; v_gene: TRBV5-1; j_gene: TRBJ2-1; abundance: -; len: 14; CDR3aa: CASSPGSGNNEQFF; CDR3nt: TGCGCCAGCAGCCCTGGCTCGGGGAACAATGAGCAGTTCTTC
d_gene: -; v_gene: TRBV7-9; j_gene: TRBJ1-2; abundance: once; len: 13; CDR3aa: CASKRGGKDGYTF; CDR3nt: TGTGCCAGCAAAAGGGGGGGAAAGGATGGCTACACCTTC
d_gene: -; v_gene: TRBV19; j_gene: TRBJ1-2; abundance: -; len: 13; CDR3aa: CASSLRLADGYTF; CDR3nt: TGTGCCAGTAGTTTGCGACTGGCGGATGGCTACACCTTC
d_gene: TRBD1; v_gene: TRBV5-1; j_gene: TRBJ1-5; abundance: -; len: 15; CDR3aa: CASSPGQGGHQPQHF; CDR3nt: TGCGCCAGCAGCCCGGGACAGGGCGGACATCAGCCCCAGCATTTT
d_gene: TRBD2; v_gene: TRBV2; j_gene: TRBJ2-3; abundance: once; len: 15; CDR3aa: CASSSSGGGADTQYF; CDR3nt: TGTGCCAGCAGTTCGAGCGGGGGTGGCGCAGATACGCAGTATTTT
d_gene: -; v_gene: TRBV7-2; j_gene: TRBJ2-2; abundance: once; len: 14; CDR3aa: CASSSLYQGTELFF; CDR3nt: TGTGCCAGCAGCTCACTTTATCAGGGGACGGAGCTGTTTTTT
d_gene: -; v_gene: TRBV9; j_gene: TRBJ2-2; abundance: few; len: 15; CDR3aa: CASSGNNRDTGELFF; CDR3nt: TGTGCCAGCAGCGGGAACAACCGGGACACCGGGGAGCTGTTTTTT
d_gene: -; v_gene: TRBV30; j_gene: TRBJ2-5; abundance: -; len: 12; CDR3aa: CAWSRDRGTQYF; CDR3nt: TGTGCCTGGAGCCGGGACCGCGGGACCCAGTACTTC
d_gene: -; v_gene: TRBV6-5; j_gene: TRBJ2-3; abundance: once; len: 13; CDR3aa: CASSNGRTDTQYF; CDR3nt: TGTGCCAGCAGTAATGGCCGCACAGATACGCAGTATTTT
d_gene: -; v_gene: TRBV11-2; j_gene: TRBJ1-3; abundance: -; len: 15; CDR3aa: CASSLVSAFGNTIYF; CDR3nt: TGTGCCAGCAGCTTAGTGTCAGCCTTTGGGAACACCATATATTTT
d_gene: -; v_gene: TRBV11-2; j_gene: TRBJ2-2; abundance: -; len: 15; CDR3aa: CASSLVSGNTGELFF; CDR3nt: TGTGCCAGCAGCTTAGTGTCCGGAAACACCGGGGAGCTGTTTTTT
d_gene: TRBD1; v_gene: TRBV7-3; j_gene: TRBJ2-7; abundance: -; len: 14; CDR3aa: CASSLGQGIYEQYF; CDR3nt: TGTGCCAGCAGCTTGGGACAGGGGATCTACGAGCAGTACTTC
d_gene: -; v_gene: TRBV5-1; j_gene: TRBJ1-4; abundance: -; len: 16; CDR3aa: CASSPWGEENNEKLFF; CDR3nt: TGCGCCAGCAGCCCATGGGGGGAGGAGAATAATGAAAAACTGTTTTTT